The clone carrying this T cell receptor (beta chain) was observed a few times. The antigen remains undetermined. This sample was included in a study of T cell repertoires in cytomegalovirus infection. Study context: As its CMV epitopes, the study selected recently identified HLA-C-restricted and well-studied HLA-B-restricted targets. Through public TCR beta signatures, both CMV infection and matching HLA type were indicated.

TCRdb reanalysed the reads using MiXCR and keeps one entry per CDR3 protein. Of 800,000 to 950,000 distinct CDR3 sequences listed, around a third are singletons. Study-wide results and limits: HLA-C-restricted CMV clonotypes gave the most frequent clonotype in two of eight donors. Summed frequency of shared TCR beta families picked out CMV carriers who also had the relevant HLA.

The length of the CDR3 is 16 residues. Per germline, CDR1 MGHRA and CDR2 YSYEKL. Trimming took 2 bases from V and 1 from J, leaving 14 bases between them. The rearrangement uses TRBV4-1 and TRBJ1-1, with D perhaps matching TRBD1 (5 bases). Specimen: cultured CD8+ T cells from PBMCs, collected from culture after CMV antigen stimulation. This sequence was found in a human donor in good health (CMV status not recorded). Some clones in this sample may be carry-over from other donors' samples. CDR3 amino acids: CASSQSRDLGNTEAFF. CDR3 in DNA: TGCGCCAGCAGCCAATCACGGGACCTAGGGAACACTGAAGCTTTCTTT.